Following are 29 T cell receptor beta chains from one sample sequenced in a study of blood T cell repertoires in COVID-19. Here immunoSEQ multiplex PCR was the method, and the copy in TCRdb shows in-frame clones only, minus some. The sample records under 150,000 clones, 70% to 90% being singletons. The sample comprised peripheral blood. These receptors were obtained from a woman in her seventies who had recovered from COVID-19.

The chain recombines TRBV5-1 with TRBJ1-1; perhaps TRBD1 as D (6 bases). Trimming cost V 5 bases and J 4 bases, with 21 bases left between them. Germline lookup yields CDR1 SGHRS and CDR2 YFSETQ. The length of the CDR3 is 16 residues. CDR3 nucleotides: TGCGCCAGCAGAATCGAGCAGACAGGATGGGGCACTGAAGCTTTCTTT. This translates into CASRIEQTGWGTEAFF.

This chain links TRBV9 with TRBJ2-2; 9 nucleotides agree with TRBD1. CDR3 length equals 15 residues. The V gene's germline CDR1 is SGDLS and CDR2 YYNGEE. The V and J ends lost 2 bases and 7 bases, in that order; junction bases with no gene match: 6. CDR3 amino acids: CASSVHTGGIGELFF. CDR3 sequence (DNA): TGTGCCAGCAGCGTCCATACAGGGGGCATCGGGGAGCTGTTTTTT.

This clone has more than one count but fewer than ten. This chain links TRBV24-1 with TRBJ1-3; a weak D match, TRBD1 (6 bases). Trimming took off 9 bases at V and 7 bases at J, with 12 bases between the two ends. The CDR3 is 12 residues long. In germline, CDR1 is KGHDR, CDR2 SFDVKD. The DNA for the CDR3 is TGTGCCACCGGCGACAGGCGGAACACCATATATTTT. Its translation: CATGDRRNTIYF.

The V and J genes are TRBV2 and TRBJ2-3; a possible D gene is TRBD2 (5 bases). Germline V gene lookup returns CDR1 SNHLY and CDR2 FYNNEI. The CDR3 loop spans 11 amino acids. The germline V and J ends were trimmed by 8 bases and 2 bases, with 5 bases remaining between them. The CDR3 here is CASGLTDTQYF. For the CDR3, the DNA is TGTGCCAGCGGACTCACAGATACGCAGTATTTT.

This chain connects TRBV7-9 to TRBJ2-3, with D tentatively TRBD2 (6 bases). Germline-derived CDR1 and CDR2 are SEHNR and FQNEAQ (reference sequence). The CDR3 extends over 18 amino acids. V was pared by 7 bases and J by 0 bases, with 23 bases between. The CDR3 coding sequence is TGTGCCAGCAACGACGGGGGAAGGGTGAGACTGAGCACAGATACGCAGTATTTT. Protein sequence: CASNDGGRVRLSTDTQYF. The variable domain in full, with the rest retrieved from reference TRBV7-9 and TRBJ2-3, is DTGVSQNPRHKITKRGQNVTFRCDPISEHNRLYWYRQTLGQGPEFLTYFQNEAQLEKSRLLSDRFSAERPKGSFSTLEIQRTEQGDSAMYLCASNDGGRVRLSTDTQYFGPGTRLTVL.

V and J are TRBV11-3 and TRBJ2-5; 7 nucleotides match TRBD1. CDR3 length: 14 amino acids. Germline CDR1 is SGHNT and CDR2 is YENEEA. Trimming took 4 bases from V and 2 from J; bases not matched to a gene: 4. CDR3 residues: CASSYRQGQETQYF. The CDR3 region has the DNA TGTGCCAGCAGCTACAGACAGGGACAAGAGACCCAGTACTTC.

J is TRBJ1-1 and V is TRBV19, with D perhaps TRBD1 (5 bases). V was pared by 5 bases and J by 5 bases, with 15 bases between. Germline CDR1 reads LNHDA; CDR2 reads SQIVND (reference sequence). The CDR3 has 14 residues. The CDR3 nucleotides are TGTGCCAGTAGTCCCCTGGGGGGTTGGACTGAAGCTTTCTTT. This sequence encodes CASSPLGGWTEAFF.

This clone is a singleton in its sample. The rearrangement links TRBV18 to TRBJ2-7; 10 bases are a match to TRBD1. Germline V gene lookup returns CDR1 KGHSH and CDR2 LQKENI. Trimming at V came to 3 bases and at J to 6 bases, leaving 11 bases not matched to a gene. This CDR3 region has 16 residues. The CDR3 spells CASSPTDRGRRSEQYF. CDR3 sequence (DNA): TGTGCCAGCTCACCCACCGACAGGGGGCGGCGGTCCGAGCAGTACTTC.

The CDR3 coding sequence is TGCGCCAGCAGCCTTTTAGCGGGAGGGTACCACGAGCAGTACTTC. Translating it yields CASSLLAGGYHEQYF. This chain links TRBV4-1 with TRBJ2-7; 11 nucleotides agree with TRBD2. Germline assignment: CDR1 MGHRA and CDR2 YSYEKL. V was pared by 4 bases and J by 5 bases, with 7 bases of the junction left unmatched. This CDR3 has 15 residues.

The chain joins TRBV5-6 to TRBJ2-7; a weak D match, TRBD2 (5 bases). The CDR3 runs 13 residues. V lost 2 bases and J lost 9, with 15 bases in between. The germline gives CDR1 SGHDT, CDR2 YYEEEE. Here the CDR3 DNA reads TGTGCCAGCAGCTTCACCGGCCACGGGGTGCAGTACTTC. As protein: CASSFTGHGVQYF. Together with reference TRBV5-6 and TRBJ2-7, the CDR3 gives the full variable domain: DAGVTQSPTHLIKTRGQQVTLRCSPKSGHDTVSWYQQALGQGPQFIFQYYEEEERQRGNFPDRFSGHQFPNYSSELNVNALLLGDSALYLCASSFTGHGVQYFGPGTRLTVT.

V and J are TRBV2 and TRBJ2-1; 15 bases map to TRBD2. The junction had 12 bases not matched to a gene; V was cut back by 4 bases and J by 5 bases. From germline, CDR1 is SNHLY and CDR2 FYNNEI. The CDR3 sequence is 19 residues long. CDR3 nucleotides: TGTGCCAGCAGTGTTCGGACTAGCGGGAGGGTACTCGGCCACAATGAGCAGTTCTTC. This gives the protein CASSVRTSGRVLGHNEQFF.

V usage is TRBV24-1 and J usage is TRBJ2-7; the match to TRBD1 covers 8 bases. Germline V gene lookup returns CDR1 KGHDR and CDR2 SFDVKD. V dropped 3 bases and J dropped 5; count of bases not matched to a gene: 8. CDR3 length: 15 residues. CDR3 in amino acids: CATSDPRQGIDEQYF. The CDR3 DNA sequence: TGTGCCACCAGTGATCCAAGACAGGGGATCGACGAGCAGTACTTC.

The V call is TRBV11-2, the J call TRBJ1-6; 9 bases are shared with TRBD1. CDR1 SGHAT and CDR2 FQNNGV come from the germline V gene. Trimming cost V 4 bases and J 8 bases; bases outside gene matches: 9. The CDR3 is made up of 16 amino acids. CDR3 nucleotides: TGTGCCAGCAGCTCGCGCCTACAGGGGGCTGATTCACCCCTCCACTTT. It encodes CASSSRLQGADSPLHF.

The chain joins TRBV5-5 to TRBJ2-1; TRBD2 might be the D (6 bases). Germline values: CDR1 SGHKS, CDR2 YYEKEE (reference sequence). This CDR3 spans 15 amino acids. Trimming took off 3 bases at V and 3 bases at J, with 13 bases between the two ends. CDR3 sequence reads: CASSWGGAGYNEQFF. The CDR3 bases are TGTGCCAGCAGCTGGGGCGGGGCCGGCTACAATGAGCAGTTCTTC.

This sequence joins TRBV28 and TRBJ2-7, with D possibly matching TRBD2 (6 bases). CDR3 length equals 14 residues. From germline, CDR1 is MDHEN and CDR2 SYDVKM. V was pared by 10 bases and J by 1 base, with 17 bases between. CDR3 coding DNA: TGTGCCACCAAGATCGGGAGTTTATCCTACGAGCAGTACTTC. It codes for CATKIGSLSYEQYF.

The V call is TRBV20-1, the J call TRBJ1-1, with a weak D call TRBD1 (5 bases). V shed 6 bases and J shed 2 bases, with 7 bases lying between them. The germline CDR1 and CDR2 sequences are DFQATT and SNEGSKA (reference sequence). This CDR3 contains 11 residues. CDR3 coding DNA: TGCAGTGCGGGGGGAAACACTGAAGCTTTCTTT. Its translation is CSAGGNTEAFF.

The CDR3 spells CASSYEEEGRRETQYF. Here the CDR3 DNA reads TGTGCCAGCAGTTACGAGGAGGAGGGCCGTAGGGAGACCCAGTACTTC. The rearrangement uses TRBV6-2 or TRBV6-3 and TRBJ2-5; D perhaps matches TRBD2 (6 bases). The CDR3 has 16 amino acids. CDR1 and CDR2 from the germline V gene are MNHEY and SVGEGT. V was pared by 2 bases and J by 5 bases, with 18 bases between.

V and J are TRBV7-8 and TRBJ2-3; 11 bases fit TRBD2. Germline V gene data show CDR1 as SGHVS and CDR2 as FQNEAQ. V lost 6 bases to trimming and J lost 4 bases; unmatched junction nucleotides: 21. The CDR3 is 20 residues long. CDR3 bases: TGTGCCAGCAGACCACTGATGGGCCAACTAGCGGGAGAAGGTGCAGATACGCAGTATTTT. It codes for CASRPLMGQLAGEGADTQYF.

V gene TRBV12-5 combines with J gene TRBJ2-7; 9 bases agree with TRBD1. The CDR3 consists of 13 residues. CDR1 is LGHNT, CDR2 FRNRAP, per germline. Germline trimming cut 9 bases from V and 3 bases from J; bases unmatched to any gene: 6. The CDR3 DNA follows: TGTGCTAGCGAGAGGGACAGGGTCTACGAGCAGTACTTC. Its translation: CASERDRVYEQYF.

The rearrangement links TRBV4-3 to TRBJ1-4; tentative D call: TRBD1 (6 bases). Trimming took off 4 bases at V and 8 bases at J, with 20 bases between the two ends. The CDR3 loop spans 16 amino acids. Germline CDR1 reads LGHNA; CDR2 reads YSLEER. The CDR3 sequence: CASSRKGVGSGEKLFF. The CDR3 nucleotides are TGCGCCAGCAGCCGAAAGGGGGTGGGATCGGGCGAAAAACTGTTTTTT.

The V call is TRBV6-2 or TRBV6-3, the J call TRBJ2-5; TRBD2 matches 10 bases. V trimming: 2 bases; J trimming: 4 bases; junction bases outside the gene matches: 13. There are 18 residues in the CDR3. CDR1 is MNHEY and CDR2 is SVGEGT in the germline V gene. CDR3: CASSYAHALAGAIETQYF. DNA of the CDR3: TGTGCCAGCAGTTACGCCCATGCTCTAGCGGGAGCGATAGAGACCCAGTACTTC.

This clone was picked up one time. The chain recombines TRBV6-2 or TRBV6-3 with TRBJ1-2; a weak D match, TRBD1 (5 bases). The CDR3 loop spans 14 amino acids. Germline V lookup: CDR1 MNHEY, CDR2 SVGEGT. V lost 2 bases and J lost 8, with 15 bases in between. The chain's CDR3 is CASSYPGRWDGYTF. As DNA, the CDR3 is TGTGCCAGCAGTTACCCCGGGAGGTGGGACGGCTACACCTTC.

The chain carries TRBV5-8 and TRBJ2-3, with D tentatively TRBD1 (6 bases). Germline values: CDR1 SGHTS, CDR2 YDEGEE. Trimming stripped 0 bases from V and 3 bases from J, with 11 bases between. There are 15 residues in the CDR3. The CDR3 region is CASSLAQGGTDTQYF. The CDR3, as DNA: TGTGCCAGCAGCTTGGCACAGGGCGGGACAGATACGCAGTATTTT.

This chain joins TRBV28 and TRBJ1-2; TRBD1 matches at 7 bases. The germline gives CDR1 MDHEN, CDR2 SYDVKM. After removal of 6 bases from V and 5 bases from J, the junction contained 15 bases not matched to a gene. CDR3 length: 16 residues. The CDR3 protein is CASSSPGQESIYGYTF. The CDR3 region has the DNA TGTGCCAGCAGCAGCCCCGGACAGGAATCGATATATGGCTACACCTTC.

The sample holds one count of this clone. The CDR3, as DNA: TGTGCCAGCAGTTACAGTTCTACAGACTACGAGCAGTACTTC. Protein product: CASSYSSTDYEQYF. This chain links TRBV6-5 with TRBJ2-7; no clear D. The germline V gene encodes CDR1 MNHEY and CDR2 SVGAGI. With 2 bases removed from V and 3 bases from J, the gap between germline ends came to 11 bases. This CDR3 has 14 amino acids.

V usage is TRBV5-1 and J usage is TRBJ2-7; 7 bases map to TRBD1. Germline V gives CDR1 SGHRS, CDR2 YFSETQ. The CDR3 sequence is 14 residues long. J lost 9 bases, V lost 1 base, and 10 bases had no gene match. For the CDR3, the DNA is TGCGCCAGCAGCTTGAGGACAGGCTTACGAGGGCAGTACTTC. This codes for CASSLRTGLRGQYF.

As DNA, the CDR3 is TGTGCCAGCAGCCCACAGGGGGGTAGAGACTATGGCTACACCTTC. Protein product: CASSPQGGRDYGYTF. The V gene is TRBV7-2, the J gene TRBJ1-2, with 8 positions matching TRBD1. Germline V gives CDR1 SGHTA, CDR2 FQGNSA. With V trimmed by 5 bases and J by 3 bases, 8 bases remained unmatched. The CDR3 is made up of 15 amino acids.

This chain connects TRBV5-6 to TRBJ1-2, with TRBD1 as a possible D gene (6 bases). There are 13 residues in the CDR3. CDR1 and CDR2 (germline): SGHDT, YYEEEE. V was clipped by 4 bases and J by 4 bases, with 11 bases between them. The CDR3 is CASSPDSTYGYTF. The CDR3 DNA is TGTGCCAGCAGCCCGGACAGCACCTATGGCTACACCTTC.

The gene calls are TRBV10-3 and TRBJ2-3; D may be TRBD1 (6 bases). From germline, CDR1 is ENHRY and CDR2 SYGVKD. The CDR3 length is 12 residues. V was clipped by 10 bases and J by 2 bases, with 10 bases between them. CDR3 residues: CATTGFTDTQYF. The CDR3 bases are TGTGCCACAACAGGGTTCACAGATACGCAGTATTTT.